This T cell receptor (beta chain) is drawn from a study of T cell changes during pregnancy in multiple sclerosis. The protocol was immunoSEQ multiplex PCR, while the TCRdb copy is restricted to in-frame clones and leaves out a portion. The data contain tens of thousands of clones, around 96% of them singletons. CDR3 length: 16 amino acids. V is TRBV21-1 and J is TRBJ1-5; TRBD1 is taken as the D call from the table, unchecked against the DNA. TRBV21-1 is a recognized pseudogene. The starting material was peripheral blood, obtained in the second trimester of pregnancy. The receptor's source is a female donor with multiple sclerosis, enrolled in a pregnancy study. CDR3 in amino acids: CASSKVVRVFVQPQHF. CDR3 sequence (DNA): TGTGCCAGCAGCAAAGTGGTCAGGGTTTTTGTCCAGCCCCAGCATTTT.